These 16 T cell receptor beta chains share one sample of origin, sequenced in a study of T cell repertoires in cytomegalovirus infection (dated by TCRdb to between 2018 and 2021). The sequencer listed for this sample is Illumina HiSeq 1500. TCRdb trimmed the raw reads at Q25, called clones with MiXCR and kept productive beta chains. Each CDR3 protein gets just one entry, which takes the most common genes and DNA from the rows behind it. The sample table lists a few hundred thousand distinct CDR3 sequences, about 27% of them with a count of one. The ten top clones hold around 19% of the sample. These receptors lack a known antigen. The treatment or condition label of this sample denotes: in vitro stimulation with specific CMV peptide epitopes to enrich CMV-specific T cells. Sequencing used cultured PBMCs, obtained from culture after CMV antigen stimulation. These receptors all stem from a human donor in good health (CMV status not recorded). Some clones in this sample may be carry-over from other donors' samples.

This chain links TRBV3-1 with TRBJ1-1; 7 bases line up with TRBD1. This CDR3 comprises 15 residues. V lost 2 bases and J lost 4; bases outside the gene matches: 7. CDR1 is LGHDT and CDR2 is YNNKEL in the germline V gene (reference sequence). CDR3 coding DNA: TGTGCCAGCAGCCAAAATACAGGGGACGGCACTGAAGCTTTCTTT. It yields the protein CASSQNTGDGTEAFF.

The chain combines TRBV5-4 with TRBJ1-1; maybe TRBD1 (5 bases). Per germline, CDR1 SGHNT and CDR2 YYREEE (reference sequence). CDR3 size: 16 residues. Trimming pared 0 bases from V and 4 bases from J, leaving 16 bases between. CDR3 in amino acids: CASSLGGESSGTEAFF. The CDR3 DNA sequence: TGTGCCAGCAGCTTGGGGGGGGAGTCGAGTGGCACTGAAGCTTTCTTT.

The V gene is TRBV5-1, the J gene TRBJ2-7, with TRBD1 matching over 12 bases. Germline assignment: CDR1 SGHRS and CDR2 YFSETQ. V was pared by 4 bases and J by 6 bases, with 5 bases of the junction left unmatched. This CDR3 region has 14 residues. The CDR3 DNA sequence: TGCGCCAGCAGCACGGGACAGGGGGCGGGCGAGCAGTACTTC. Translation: CASSTGQGAGEQYF.

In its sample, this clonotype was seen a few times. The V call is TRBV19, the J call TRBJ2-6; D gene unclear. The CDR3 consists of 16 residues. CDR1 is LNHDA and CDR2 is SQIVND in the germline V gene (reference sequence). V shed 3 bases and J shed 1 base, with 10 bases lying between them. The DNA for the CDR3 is TGTGCCAGTAGTATGGGTAGGGTGTCTGGGGCCAACGTCCTGACTTTC. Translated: CASSMGRVSGANVLTF.

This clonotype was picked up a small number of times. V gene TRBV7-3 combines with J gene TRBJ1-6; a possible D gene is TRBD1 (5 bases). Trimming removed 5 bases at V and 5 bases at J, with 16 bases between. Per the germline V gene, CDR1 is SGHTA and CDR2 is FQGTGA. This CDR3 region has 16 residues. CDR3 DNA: TGTGCCAGCAGCGCCTTAGGGACGCCGAATAATTCACCCCTCCACTTT. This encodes CASSALGTPNNSPLHF.

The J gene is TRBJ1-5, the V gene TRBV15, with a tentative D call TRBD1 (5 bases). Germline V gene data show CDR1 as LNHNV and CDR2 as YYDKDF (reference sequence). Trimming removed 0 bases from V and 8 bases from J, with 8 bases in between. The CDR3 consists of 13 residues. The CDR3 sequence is CATSRDGAEPQHF. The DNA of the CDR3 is TGTGCCACCAGCAGAGACGGGGCTGAGCCCCAGCATTTT.

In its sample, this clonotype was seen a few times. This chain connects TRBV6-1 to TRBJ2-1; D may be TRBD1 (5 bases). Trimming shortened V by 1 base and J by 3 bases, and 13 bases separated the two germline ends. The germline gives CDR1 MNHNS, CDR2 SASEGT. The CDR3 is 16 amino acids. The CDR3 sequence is CASSEGSRTFYNEQFF. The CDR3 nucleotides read TGTGCCAGCAGTGAAGGAAGCAGGACATTCTACAATGAGCAGTTCTTC.

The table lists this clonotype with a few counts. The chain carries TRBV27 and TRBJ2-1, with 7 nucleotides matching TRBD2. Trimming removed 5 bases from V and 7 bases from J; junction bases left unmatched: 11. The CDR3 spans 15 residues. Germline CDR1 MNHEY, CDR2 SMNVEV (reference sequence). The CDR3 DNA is TGTGCCAGCAGTCCCATAGCGGGCCCTGGGAATGAGCAGTTCTTC. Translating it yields CASSPIAGPGNEQFF.

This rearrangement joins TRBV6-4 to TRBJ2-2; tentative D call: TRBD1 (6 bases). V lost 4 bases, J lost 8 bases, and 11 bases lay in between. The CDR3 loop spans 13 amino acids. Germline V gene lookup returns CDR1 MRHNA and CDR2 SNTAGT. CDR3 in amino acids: CASSGTAAGELFF. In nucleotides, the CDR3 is TGTGCCAGCAGTGGGACAGCAGCTGGGGAGCTGTTTTTT.

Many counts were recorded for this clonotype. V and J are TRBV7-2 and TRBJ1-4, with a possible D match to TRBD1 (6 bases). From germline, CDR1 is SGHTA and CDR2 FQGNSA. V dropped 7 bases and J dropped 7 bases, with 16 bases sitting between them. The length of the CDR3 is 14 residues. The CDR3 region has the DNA TGTGCCAGCACCGTCCAGGGGAGGTCTGAAAAACTGTTTTTT. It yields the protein CASTVQGRSEKLFF.

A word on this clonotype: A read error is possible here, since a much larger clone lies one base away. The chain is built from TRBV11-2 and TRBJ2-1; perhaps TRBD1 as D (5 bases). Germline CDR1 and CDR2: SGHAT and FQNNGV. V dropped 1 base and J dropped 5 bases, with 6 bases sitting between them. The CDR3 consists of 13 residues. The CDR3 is CASSLGQHNEQFF. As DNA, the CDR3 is TGTGCCAGCAGCTTAGGACAGCACAATGAGCAGTTCTTC.

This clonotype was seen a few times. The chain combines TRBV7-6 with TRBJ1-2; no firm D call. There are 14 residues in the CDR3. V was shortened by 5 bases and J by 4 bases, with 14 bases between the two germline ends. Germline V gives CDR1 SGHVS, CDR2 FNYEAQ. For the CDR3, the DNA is TGTGCCAGCAGCACTCCAGGTTTCGGCTATGGCTACACCTTC. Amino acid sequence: CASSTPGFGYGYTF.

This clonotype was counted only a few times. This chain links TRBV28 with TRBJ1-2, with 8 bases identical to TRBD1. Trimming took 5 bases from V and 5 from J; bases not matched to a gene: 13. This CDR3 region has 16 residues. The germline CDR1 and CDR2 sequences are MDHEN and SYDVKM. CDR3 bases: TGTGCCAGCAGTAACCAGGACAGGGAGATTCATTATGGCTACACCTTC. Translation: CASSNQDREIHYGYTF.

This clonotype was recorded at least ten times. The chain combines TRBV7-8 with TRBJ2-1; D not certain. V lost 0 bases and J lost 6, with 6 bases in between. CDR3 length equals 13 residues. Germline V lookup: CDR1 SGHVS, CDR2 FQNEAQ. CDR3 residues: CASSLAPANEQFF. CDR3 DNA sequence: TGTGCCAGCAGCTTAGCTCCGGCCAATGAGCAGTTCTTC.

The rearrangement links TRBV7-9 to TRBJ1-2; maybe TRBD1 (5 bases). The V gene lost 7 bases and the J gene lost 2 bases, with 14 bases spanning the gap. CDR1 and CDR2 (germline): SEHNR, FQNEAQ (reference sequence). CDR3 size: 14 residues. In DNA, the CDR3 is TGTGCCAGCAAAGCCCAGGGAAACAACTATGGCTACACCTTC. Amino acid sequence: CASKAQGNNYGYTF. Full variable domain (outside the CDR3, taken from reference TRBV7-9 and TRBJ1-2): DTGVSQNPRHKITKRGQNVTFRCDPISEHNRLYWYRQTLGQGPEFLTYFQNEAQLEKSRLLSDRFSAERPKGSFSTLEIQRTEQGDSAMYLCASKAQGNNYGYTFGSGTRLTVV.

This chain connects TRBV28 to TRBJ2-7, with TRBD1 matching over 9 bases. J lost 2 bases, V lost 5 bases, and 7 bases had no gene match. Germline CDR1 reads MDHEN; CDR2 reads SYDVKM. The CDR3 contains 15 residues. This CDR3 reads CASSTGTGSPYEQYF. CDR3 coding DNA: TGTGCCAGCAGTACAGGGACAGGGTCACCCTACGAGCAGTACTTC. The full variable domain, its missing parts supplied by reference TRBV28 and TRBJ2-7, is DVKVTQSSRYLVKRTGEKVFLECVQDMDHENMFWYRQDPGLGLRLIYFSYDVKMKEKGDIPEGYSVSREKKERFSLILESASTNQTSMYLCASSTGTGSPYEQYFGPGTRLTVT.